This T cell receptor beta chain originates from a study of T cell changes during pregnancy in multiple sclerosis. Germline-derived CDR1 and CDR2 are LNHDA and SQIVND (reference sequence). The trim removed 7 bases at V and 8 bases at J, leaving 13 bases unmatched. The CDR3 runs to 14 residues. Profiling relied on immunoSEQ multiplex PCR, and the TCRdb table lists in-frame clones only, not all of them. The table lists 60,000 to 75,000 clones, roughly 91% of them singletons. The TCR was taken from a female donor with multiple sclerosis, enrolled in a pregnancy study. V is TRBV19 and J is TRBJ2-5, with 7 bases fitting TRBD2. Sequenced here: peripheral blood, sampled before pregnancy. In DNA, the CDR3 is TGTGCCAGTATTTTACTGGGGACTACAACAACCCAGTACTTC. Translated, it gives CASILLGTTTTQYF. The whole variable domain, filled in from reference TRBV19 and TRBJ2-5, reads DGGITQSPKYLFRKEGQNVTLSCEQNLNHDAMYWYRQDPGQGLRLIYYSQIVNDFQKGDIAEGYSVSREKKESFPLTVTSAQKNPTAFYLCASILLGTTTTQYFGPGTRLLVL.